Presented here are 23 T cell receptor beta chains from one specimen sequenced in a study of T cell changes during pregnancy in multiple sclerosis. Using immunoSEQ multiplex PCR, the repertoire was profiled, and TCRdb retains in-frame clones only, with some absent. This table has 40,000 to 50,000 clones, less than 95% appearing once. Sequenced material: CD8+ T cells from peripheral blood mononuclear cells, taken in the first trimester of pregnancy. The receptors come from a female donor with multiple sclerosis, enrolled in a pregnancy study.

V and J are TRBV5-4 and TRBJ2-2, with 9 nucleotides matching TRBD2. Germline assignment: CDR1 SGHNT and CDR2 YYREEE (reference sequence). The ends lost 3 bases at V and 7 bases at J; junction bases unmatched: 7. The CDR3 contains 15 residues. The CDR3 DNA reads TGTGCCAGCAGCTCCCTAGCGGGATCGAGCGGGGAGCTGTTTTTT. Translating gives CASSSLAGSSGELFF.

CDR3 sequence: CASSLTPYRGGAGTNTGELFF. The CDR3 DNA sequence: TGTGCCAGCAGCTTAACCCCCTATCGCGGAGGGGCAGGGACGAACACCGGGGAGCTGTTTTTT. J is TRBJ2-2 and V is TRBV7-6, with D perhaps matching TRBD2 (6 bases). Trimming cost V 2 bases and J 0 bases, with 25 bases left between them. The CDR3 extends over 21 amino acids. In germline, CDR1 is SGHVS, CDR2 FNYEAQ.

V gene TRBV6-1 combines with J gene TRBJ1-3; D might be TRBD1 (6 bases). The CDR3 loop spans 14 amino acids. Germline CDR1 and CDR2: MNHNS and SASEGT. The V gene lost 8 bases and the J gene lost 1 base, with 12 bases spanning the gap. Here the CDR3 DNA reads TGTGCCAGCGGCGGGGGCGCGTCTGGAAACACCATATATTTT. It codes for CASGGGASGNTIYF.

V is TRBV10-3 and J is TRBJ1-5; weak D call: TRBD1 (5 bases). There are 18 residues in the CDR3. CDR1 is ENHRY, CDR2 SYGVKD, per germline. Trimming took off 0 bases at V and 5 bases at J, with 20 bases between the two ends. The CDR3 spells CAISESLIAQVMYQPQHF. CDR3 sequence (DNA): TGTGCCATCAGTGAGTCACTTATAGCACAGGTAATGTATCAGCCCCAGCATTTT.

Only one count was recorded for this clone. The V and J genes are TRBV4-3 and TRBJ1-1; D not certain. In germline, CDR1 is LGHNA, CDR2 YSLEER. Deletions cut 7 bases from V and 1 base from J, with 16 bases between. The CDR3 is 15 residues long. In DNA form, the CDR3 reads TGCGCCAGCAAAGCAAGAGGGTGGGAGAACACTGAAGCTTTCTTT. This sequence encodes CASKARGWENTEAFF.

The chain joins TRBV19 to TRBJ2-1, with TRBD2 matching 8 bases. With V trimmed by 5 bases and J by 6 bases, 9 bases remained unmatched. The CDR3 consists of 15 residues. CDR1 LNHDA and CDR2 SQIVND come from the germline V gene (reference sequence). The CDR3 DNA reads as TGTGCCAGTAGTTATGGGGTAGCGGGGCTCAATGAGCAGTTCTTC. Translation: CASSYGVAGLNEQFF.

This clone ranks as medium-sized. The V gene is TRBV7-9, the J gene TRBJ1-2; 8 nucleotides agree with TRBD1. Per the germline V gene, CDR1 is SEHNR and CDR2 is FQNEAQ (reference sequence). The CDR3 sequence is 12 residues long. Losses at the gene ends were 5 bases for V and 7 bases for J; bases not matched to a gene: 3. The CDR3 region has the DNA TGTGCCAGCAGCGTCGGACAGGGTGGCTACACCTTC. This translates into CASSVGQGGYTF.

This chain joins TRBV27 and TRBJ2-3; the D gene is possibly TRBD1 (6 bases). Germline V gene lookup returns CDR1 MNHEY and CDR2 SMNVEV (reference sequence). The CDR3 extends over 15 amino acids. The V gene lost 4 bases and the J gene lost 0 bases, with 11 bases spanning the gap. The chain's CDR3 is CASSWGRRSTDTQYF. CDR3 DNA sequence: TGTGCCAGCAGTTGGGGGCGCAGAAGCACAGATACGCAGTATTTT.

The V gene is TRBV13, the J gene TRBJ2-7; 10 bases agree with TRBD1. CDR3 size: 14 residues. CDR1 and CDR2 (germline): PRHDT, FYEKMQ (reference sequence). With V trimmed by 3 bases and J by 3 bases, 2 bases remained unmatched. DNA for the CDR3: TGTGCCAGCAGCTTCGGACAGGGGGTCTACGAGCAGTACTTC. It codes for CASSFGQGVYEQYF.

The V gene is TRBV10-1, the J gene TRBJ1-4, with D hard to call. Trimming removed 1 base from V and 0 bases from J, with 6 bases in between. The CDR3 is 15 residues long. Germline V gene data show CDR1 as WNHNN and CDR2 as SYGVQD (reference sequence). The CDR3 coding sequence is TGCGCCAGCAGTGAGTGGAGTTCAACTAATGAAAAACTGTTTTTT. Translating it yields CASSEWSSTNEKLFF.

The CDR3 loop is CASSQEEEEYQTDTQYF. The CDR3, as DNA: TGTGCCAGCAGCCAAGAGGAGGAGGAATATCAAACAGATACGCAGTATTTT. The chain recombines TRBV4-2 with TRBJ2-3, with D possibly TRBD2 on 5 matching bases. Germline V gene sequence: CDR1 LGHNA, CDR2 YNFKEQ. V was trimmed by 0 bases and J by 3 bases, leaving 16 bases between them. This CDR3 contains 17 residues.

This clone was picked up one time. This sequence joins TRBV27 and TRBJ1-5, with no clear D. Germline V gene data show CDR1 as MNHEY and CDR2 as SMNVEV (reference sequence). This CDR3 contains 14 residues. With 3 bases removed from V and 7 bases from J, the gap between germline ends came to 13 bases. CDR3 sequence: CASSLTTSNQPQHF. CDR3 DNA sequence: TGTGCCAGCAGTTTGACAACGTCGAACCAGCCCCAGCATTTT.

The J gene is TRBJ2-7, the V gene TRBV28; no clear D gene. Trimming left V 4 bases short and J 2 bases short, with 9 bases between. The germline CDR1 and CDR2 sequences are MDHEN and SYDVKM. This CDR3 region has 13 residues. The CDR3 region is CASSSPGPYEQYF. CDR3 bases: TGTGCCAGCAGTTCCCCGGGTCCCTACGAGCAGTACTTC.

CDR3 sequence reads: CASSGVAGGSSYNEQFF. Written as DNA, the CDR3 is TGTGCCTCTTCGGGGGTAGCGGGTGGGAGCTCCTACAATGAGCAGTTCTTC. The chain carries TRBV5-6 and TRBJ2-1; TRBD2 aligns across 7 bases. V lost 10 bases and J lost 0; bases outside the gene matches: 16. The CDR3 covers 17 residues. Looked up from germline, CDR1 is SGHDT and CDR2 is YYEEEE.

This clone was detected once. V usage is TRBV4-2 and J usage is TRBJ2-5, with D possibly matching TRBD1 (6 bases). Trimming left V 0 bases short and J 1 base short, with 30 bases between. The CDR3 is 22 residues long. The germline gives CDR1 LGHNA, CDR2 YNFKEQ. The CDR3: CASSQDRARAPTGTYPQETQYF. In nucleotides, the CDR3 is TGTGCCAGCAGCCAAGATCGGGCCCGGGCCCCCACGGGGACATACCCCCAAGAGACCCAGTACTTC.

This sequence joins TRBV5-5 and TRBJ2-5, with 7 bases aligning to TRBD1. CDR3 length equals 14 residues. The germline CDR1 and CDR2 sequences are SGHKS and YYEKEE (reference sequence). With 4 bases clipped from V and 4 bases from J, the junction kept 7 bases outside the gene matches. CDR3 sequence (DNA): TGTGCCAGCAGCCCCCCGGGACAGCCAGAGACCCAGTACTTC. It specifies CASSPPGQPETQYF.

V and J are TRBV19 and TRBJ1-2; D unclear. Deletions cut 1 base from V and 6 bases from J, with 9 bases between. In germline, CDR1 is LNHDA, CDR2 SQIVND (reference sequence). The CDR3 is made up of 13 amino acids. The chain's CDR3 is CASSIALADGYTF. The CDR3, as DNA: TGTGCCAGTAGTATAGCCCTGGCGGATGGCTACACCTTC.

The genes are TRBV5-1 and TRBJ2-7, with TRBD2 identical over 7 bases. The CDR3 has 15 amino acids. V shed 3 bases and J 5 bases; nucleotides not matched to a gene: 11. CDR1 SGHRS and CDR2 YFSETQ come from the germline V gene. CDR3 DNA sequence: TGCGCCAGCAGCTGGGGGGGAGAGGGTTCCAACGAGCAGTACTTC. The encoded protein is CASSWGGEGSNEQYF. The full variable domain, with the rest looked up from reference TRBV5-1 and TRBJ2-7, is KAGVTQTPRYLIKTRGQQVTLSCSPISGHRSVSWYQQTPGQGLQFLFEYFSETQRNKGNFPGRFSGRQFSNSRSEMNVSTLELGDSALYLCASSWGGEGSNEQYFGPGTRLTVT.

About this clone itself: Other DNA sequences in the same sample also yield this CDR3. V usage is TRBV27 and J usage is TRBJ2-2; D ambiguous. CDR1 MNHEY and CDR2 SMNVEV come from the germline V gene (reference sequence). Trimming took 3 bases from V and 4 from J, leaving 6 bases between them. The CDR3 runs to 13 residues. This chain's CDR3 is CASSLSSTGELFF. The CDR3 DNA reads as TGTGCCAGCAGTTTGTCGAGCACCGGGGAGCTGTTTTTT.

The rearrangement uses TRBV7-6 and TRBJ2-3; D possibly corresponds to TRBD2 (6 bases). The germline V gene encodes CDR1 SGHVS and CDR2 FNYEAQ. Trimming removed 7 bases from V and 1 base from J, with 30 bases in between. This CDR3 spans 20 amino acids. CDR3: CASTHRSYAGRVPRTDTQYF. CDR3 sequence (DNA): TGTGCCAGCACCCACAGAAGTTATGCGGGGCGCGTTCCCCGCACAGATACGCAGTATTTT. Using reference TRBV7-6 and TRBJ2-3 for the parts outside the CDR3, the full variable domain is GAGVSQSPRYKVTKRGQDVALRCDPISGHVSLYWYRQALGQGPEFLTYFNYEAQQDKSGLPNDRFSAERPEGSISTLTIQRTEQRDSAMYRCASTHRSYAGRVPRTDTQYFGPGTRLTVL.

This rearrangement joins TRBV5-1 to TRBJ1-5; possible D gene TRBD1, 6 bases. V was trimmed by 4 bases and J by 4 bases, leaving 15 bases between them. CDR1 is SGHRS and CDR2 is YFSETQ in the germline V gene. CDR3 length: 15 amino acids. The CDR3 loop is CASSAGESGNQPQHF. CDR3 DNA: TGCGCCAGCAGCGCAGGGGAGTCGGGGAATCAGCCCCAGCATTTT.

The CDR3 DNA is TGTGCCATCAGCCCCCCCGGGACAGGGAACGAGCAGTACTTC. Its translation is CAISPPGTGNEQYF. The gene calls are TRBV10-3 and TRBJ2-7, with TRBD1 matching 9 bases. V lost 6 bases and J lost 5; bases outside the gene matches: 8. Germline assignment: CDR1 ENHRY and CDR2 SYGVKD. This CDR3 is 14 amino acids long.

This clone was seen more than once but under ten times. The chain uses TRBV12-5 and TRBJ2-7, with 7 bases identical to TRBD2. Trimming removed 3 bases from V and 1 base from J; junction bases left unmatched: 9. The CDR3 is 16 residues long. The germline CDR1 and CDR2 sequences are LGHNT and FRNRAP. The CDR3: CASGFDPREASYEQYF. The CDR3 bases are TGTGCTAGTGGTTTTGACCCTCGGGAGGCTTCCTACGAGCAGTACTTC.